The rows below give T cell receptor beta chains drawn from one sample of a study of T cell responses to AZD1222 COVID-19 vaccine. Produced via immunoSEQ multiplex PCR; TCRdb's table is partial and in-frame only. This table has about 180,000 clones, 90% to 95% appearing once. The sample here was peripheral blood, taken 28 days after the second dose of the MenACWY control vaccine. The receptor source for this set is an adult who received the MenACWY meningococcal vaccine as a control. Both conserved end residues are part of each CDR3. A D gene is named only where the DNA matches it firmly. Clone size appears in some rows only: once, few, many, or a class for an expanded clone.

V,J,D,size,CDR3,DNA
TRBV2,TRBJ1-1,TRBD1,-,CASSWDRLTEAFF,TGTGCCAGCAGCTGGGACAGGCTCACTGAAGCTTTCTTT
TRBV3-1/TRBV3-2,TRBJ2-5,TRBD1,-,CASSQGTGVRETQYF,TGTGCCAGCAGCCAAGGGACAGGGGTTAGGGAGACCCAGTACTTC
TRBV7-9,TRBJ1-2,-,-,CASSMDGYYGYTF,TGTGCCAGCAGCATGGACGGATACTATGGCTACACCTTC
TRBV7-9,TRBJ1-1,-,once,CASSSRGGRTEAFF,TGTGCCAGCAGCTCCAGGGGCGGCCGCACTGAAGCTTTCTTT
TRBV29-1,TRBJ2-7,-,-,CSVEESGEQYF,TGCAGCGTTGAAGAAAGTGGCGAGCAGTACTTC
TRBV6-5,TRBJ2-4,-,-,CASRSLSGTARVVDF,TGTGCCAGCAGAAGCCTCTCCGGGACGGCGCGGGTAGTGGACTTC
TRBV6-5,TRBJ1-5,-,once,CASKRGSSNQPQHF,TGTGCCAGCAAAAGGGGCTCTAGCAATCAGCCCCAGCATTTT
TRBV11-2,TRBJ1-2,-,-,CASRPGIVSYGYTF,TGTGCCAGCAGGCCCGGGATAGTGAGCTATGGCTACACCTTC
TRBV5-1,TRBJ2-3,-,-,CASSLVGGGIDTQYF,TGCGCCAGCAGCTTGGTTGGAGGGGGGATAGATACGCAGTATTTT
TRBV6-4,TRBJ1-6,-,once,CASRGGRGMGSPLHF,TGTGCCAGTAGAGGGGGGCGGGGAATGGGTTCACCCCTCCACTTT
TRBV4-2,TRBJ2-3,-,-,CASSADLGQPQYF,TGTGCCAGCAGCGCAGACTTGGGCCAGCCCCAGTATTTT
TRBV7-9,TRBJ2-5,TRBD1,-,CASSEDRGLKTQYF,TGTGCCAGCAGCGAAGACAGGGGGCTGAAGACCCAGTACTTC
TRBV18,TRBJ2-5,-,-,CASSPWEETQYF,TGTGCCAGCTCACCGTGGGAGGAGACCCAGTACTTC
TRBV5-1,TRBJ1-2,TRBD1,-,CASSPGQGFAF,TGCGCCAGCAGCCCCGGACAGGGATTCGCCTTC
TRBV27,TRBJ1-1,-,-,CASSFWLSSEAFF,TGTGCCAGCAGTTTTTGGCTGAGCAGTGAAGCTTTCTTT
TRBV6-5,TRBJ2-7,-,once,CASRFGPQEQYF,TGTGCCAGCAGATTTGGACCCCAGGAGCAGTACTTC
TRBV7-3,TRBJ2-7,TRBD2,-,CASSPGLAGVHEQYF,TGTGCCAGCAGCCCGGGACTAGCGGGGGTCCACGAGCAGTACTTC
TRBV7-2,TRBJ2-1,-,-,CASSSGGMGEQFF,TGTGCCAGCAGCTCTGGGGGCATGGGTGAGCAGTTCTTC
TRBV2,TRBJ2-5,TRBD2,-,CASRPGTSGGVFGETQYF,TGTGCCAGCAGACCGGGGACTAGCGGGGGGGTATTCGGAGAGACCCAGTACTTC
TRBV2,TRBJ2-2,-,-,CASRLEGGIPTGELFF,TGTGCCAGCAGATTGGAGGGGGGGATCCCCACCGGGGAGCTGTTTTTT
TRBV27,TRBJ1-2,TRBD1,-,CASRPTGEDGYTF,TGTGCCAGCAGGCCGACAGGGGAGGATGGCTACACCTTC
TRBV7-9,TRBJ2-7,-,-,CASSLGGTFYEQYF,TGTGCCAGCAGCTTAGGCGGGACATTCTACGAGCAGTACTTC
TRBV3-1/TRBV3-2,TRBJ2-7,-,-,CASRLSGRTYEQYF,TGTGCCAGCAGGCTCTCGGGACGTACCTACGAGCAGTACTTC
TRBV27,TRBJ1-1,-,once,CASSARRYTEAFF,TGTGCCAGCAGTGCCCGGCGGTACACTGAAGCTTTCTTT
TRBV5-1,TRBJ1-4,-,-,CASSSGASGEKLFF,TGCGCCAGCAGCTCGGGGGCGAGTGGCGAAAAACTGTTTTTT
TRBV27,TRBJ1-4,TRBD1,-,CASSHSGGNEKLFF,TGTGCCAGCAGTCATTCAGGGGGCAACGAAAAACTGTTTTTT
TRBV2,TRBJ1-5,-,-,CASSSNRDPGTAQHF,TGTGCCAGCAGTAGTAACCGGGACCCCGGTACGGCCCAGCATTTT
TRBV14,TRBJ1-5,-,-,CASSLKTNQPQHF,TGTGCCAGCAGCTTAAAGACAAATCAGCCCCAGCATTTT
TRBV27,TRBJ1-6,-,-,CASRTNPGHRGSSYNSPLHF,TGTGCCAGCAGAACGAATCCGGGGCACCGCGGAAGCTCCTATAATTCACCCCTCCACTTT
TRBV5-4,TRBJ1-2,TRBD1,-,CASSSPGGVAHGYTF,TGTGCCAGCAGTTCACCAGGGGGCGTAGCACATGGCTACACCTTC
TRBV25-1,TRBJ2-2,-,-,CASSESGPITGELFF,TGTGCCAGCAGTGAATCAGGGCCTATCACCGGGGAGCTGTTTTTT
TRBV5-1,TRBJ1-1,-,-,CASSSHTTANTEAFF,TGCGCCAGCAGCTCCCACACGACAGCCAACACTGAAGCTTTCTTT
TRBV29-1,TRBJ2-3,TRBD2,-,CSYVGLAGGRGDTQYF,TGCAGTTACGTGGGGCTAGCGGGGGGCCGGGGGGATACGCAGTATTTT
TRBV5-1,TRBJ1-3,-,-,CASNLNPDASGNTIYF,TGCGCCAGCAACTTAAATCCGGACGCCTCTGGAAACACCATATATTTT
TRBV5-1,TRBJ2-7,-,-,CASSLDYYEQYF,TGCGCCAGCAGCTTGGATTATTACGAGCAGTACTTC
TRBV12-3/TRBV12-4,TRBJ1-1,-,-,CASSFTGTEAFF,TGTGCCAGCAGTTTCACGGGGACTGAAGCTTTCTTT
TRBV19,TRBJ1-3,-,-,CASSIRGDRSGNTIYF,TGTGCCAGTAGTATAAGGGGCGACCGCTCTGGAAACACCATATATTTT
TRBV28,TRBJ2-3,TRBD1,-,CASSWGTGGSDTQYF,TGTGCCAGCAGTTGGGGGACAGGGGGCTCAGATACGCAGTATTTT
TRBV2,TRBJ1-2,-,-,CASSDGVTAGYTF,TGTGCCAGCAGTGACGGGGTGACAGCTGGCTACACCTTC
TRBV2,TRBJ2-3,TRBD2,-,CASRSGGWGDTQYF,TGTGCCAGCAGGAGCGGGGGCTGGGGAGATACGCAGTATTTT
TRBV3-1/TRBV3-2,TRBJ1-5,-,-,CASSQSYQPQHF,TGTGCCAGCAGCCAAAGCTATCAGCCCCAGCATTTT
TRBV2,TRBJ1-4,-,-,CASSHRLLNEKLFF,TGTGCCAGCAGTCATCGGCTACTTAATGAAAAACTGTTTTTT
TRBV19,TRBJ1-5,-,-,CASSERGTDSNQPQHF,TGTGCCAGTAGTGAACGCGGGACGGATAGCAATCAGCCCCAGCATTTT
TRBV13,TRBJ1-3,-,-,CASSLGMTLSGNTIYF,TGTGCCAGCAGCTTAGGGATGACCCTCTCTGGAAACACCATATATTTT
TRBV13,TRBJ1-1,-,-,CASSLGPFGGSGTEAFF,TGTGCCAGCAGCTTAGGACCCTTTGGGGGGAGCGGGACTGAAGCTTTCTTT
TRBV18,TRBJ1-3,-,-,CASSPPISGSGNTIYF,TGTGCCAGCTCACCACCTATTTCAGGCTCTGGAAACACCATATATTTT
TRBV2,TRBJ2-2,TRBD1,few,CASRPMTGATGELFF,TGTGCCAGCAGGCCGATGACAGGGGCTACCGGGGAGCTGTTTTTT
TRBV2,TRBJ2-3,TRBD2,-,CASSSMGLAGDTQYF,TGTGCCAGCAGTTCTATGGGACTAGCTGGGGATACGCAGTATTTT
TRBV4-2,TRBJ1-4,-,-,CASSPGGGQHILRTTNEKLFF,TGTGCCAGCAGCCCCGGCGGAGGGCAACATATCTTAAGGACAACTAATGAAAAACTGTTTTTT
TRBV6-6,TRBJ1-5,TRBD1,once,CASSYSRTGDQPQHF,TGTGCCAGCAGTTACTCGAGGACAGGGGATCAGCCCCAGCATTTT
TRBV15,TRBJ2-7,-,once,CATSSWDGAYEQYF,TGTGCCACCAGCAGTTGGGACGGCGCCTACGAGCAGTACTTC